This passage covers 25 T cell receptor beta chains from one sample sequenced in a study of shared clonotypes between healthy human individuals. The assay was immunoSEQ multiplex PCR, and TCRdb's table has in-frame clones only and misses some. The table lists millions of clones, 93% of them singletons. It was CD45RO-negative cells, positively selected for CCR7, that made up naive CD8 cells, with terminally differentiated effector memory CD45RA+ cells excluded. Sequenced material: naive CD8+ T cells from PBMCs. The receptor set was obtained from a young man in good health. Some clones in this sample may be carry-over from other donors' samples.

The J gene is TRBJ1-2, the V gene TRBV7-9; weak D call: TRBD1 (5 bases). Germline V lookup: CDR1 SEHNR, CDR2 FQNEAQ (reference sequence). Trimming pared 7 bases from V and 2 bases from J, leaving 17 bases between. The CDR3 totals 15 residues. In DNA, the CDR3 is TGTGCCAGCATCCTAGGGGACGACTTCAACTATGGCTACACCTTC. It codes for CASILGDDFNYGYTF.

V is TRBV5-1 and J is TRBJ1-1; perhaps TRBD1 as D (6 bases). V was cut by 7 bases and J by 6 bases, with 16 bases left in between. The germline V gene has CDR1 SGHRS and CDR2 YFSETQ. This CDR3 region has 13 residues. The CDR3 region is CASSERGAAEAFF. The CDR3 DNA follows: TGCGCCAGCTCCGAACGGGGGGCGGCTGAAGCTTTCTTT. The full variable domain, in which reference TRBV5-1 and TRBJ1-1 provide the parts outside the CDR3, is KAGVTQTPRYLIKTRGQQVTLSCSPISGHRSVSWYQQTPGQGLQFLFEYFSETQRNKGNFPGRFSGRQFSNSRSEMNVSTLELGDSALYLCASSERGAAEAFFGQGTRLTVV.

The V call is TRBV9, the J call TRBJ2-1, with 12 positions matching TRBD2. Germline trimming cut 3 bases from V and 9 bases from J; bases unmatched to any gene: 1. The CDR3 spans 13 residues. In germline, CDR1 is SGDLS, CDR2 YYNGEE. CDR3 region: CASSASGRGEQFF. CDR3 DNA: TGTGCCAGCAGCGCTAGCGGGAGGGGTGAGCAGTTCTTC.

About this clone: In the same sample, other DNA sequences code for this CDR3. V gene TRBV7-8 combines with J gene TRBJ2-7; D is undetermined. The CDR3 has 11 amino acids. V lost 5 bases to trimming and J lost 3 bases, with 5 bases between them. Germline V gene sequence: CDR1 SGHVS, CDR2 FQNEAQ. The CDR3 loop is CASSLNYEQYF. In nucleotides, the CDR3 is TGTGCCAGCAGCCTGAACTACGAGCAGTACTTC.

The chain uses TRBV7-9 and TRBJ2-2; 14 bases map to TRBD2. The CDR3 loop spans 19 amino acids. CDR1 is SEHNR, CDR2 FQNEAQ, per germline (reference sequence). V trimming: 2 bases; J trimming: 10 bases; junction bases outside the gene matches: 15. In DNA, the CDR3 is TGTGCCAGCAGCTTACCCACGGAAGCGGGACTAGCGGGAGAGGAGGAGCTGTTTTTT. Translated, it gives CASSLPTEAGLAGEEELFF. Complete variable domain (other parts from reference TRBV7-9 and TRBJ2-2): DTGVSQNPRHKITKRGQNVTFRCDPISEHNRLYWYRQTLGQGPEFLTYFQNEAQLEKSRLLSDRFSAERPKGSFSTLEIQRTEQGDSAMYLCASSLPTEAGLAGEEELFFGEGSRLTVL.

The rearrangement links TRBV9 to TRBJ1-2; the D gene is possibly TRBD1 (5 bases). Trimming cost V 6 bases and J 12 bases, with 24 bases left between them. Per germline, CDR1 SGDLS and CDR2 YYNGEE. The CDR3 is made up of 14 amino acids. The CDR3, as DNA: TGTGCCAGCACCGCTTTATCGGACAAAAAAGGGGACACCTTC. This sequence encodes CASTALSDKKGDTF.

The chain joins TRBV11-2 to TRBJ2-1, with 10 bases lining up with TRBD2. Germline values: CDR1 SGHAT, CDR2 FQNNGV. The CDR3 consists of 17 residues. Losses at the gene ends were 1 base for V and 5 bases for J; bases not matched to a gene: 8. CDR3 DNA: TGTGCCAGCAGCTTAGTCAGCGGGAGGGCCTGGAACAATGAGCAGTTCTTC. The encoded protein is CASSLVSGRAWNNEQFF.

About this clone: Additional DNA sequences in this sample encode the identical CDR3. The CDR3 region is CASSPGGESYEQYF. Written as DNA, the CDR3 is TGTGCCAGCAGTCCTGGAGGGGAATCCTACGAGCAGTACTTC. The genes are TRBV6-5 and TRBJ2-7; D perhaps matches TRBD2 (6 bases). The CDR3 is 14 amino acids. The germline V gene has CDR1 MNHEY and CDR2 SVGAGI. V shed 5 bases and J shed 1 base, with 12 bases lying between them.

The chain is built from TRBV5-4 and TRBJ2-7, with D unresolved. The V end was cut by 4 bases, the J end by 0 bases, with 14 bases between. This CDR3 region has 15 residues. Looked up from germline, CDR1 is SGHNT and CDR2 is YYREEE (reference sequence). CDR3 DNA sequence: TGTGCCAGCAGCCCCTTCCCAGAGTACTCCTACGAGCAGTACTTC. Translation: CASSPFPEYSYEQYF. The full variable domain, rest sourced from reference TRBV5-4 and TRBJ2-7, is ETGVTQSPTHLIKTRGQQVTLRCSSQSGHNTVSWYQQALGQGPQFIFQYYREEENGRGNFPPRFSGLQFPNYSSELNVNALELDDSALYLCASSPFPEYSYEQYFGPGTRLTVT.

The V and J genes are TRBV7-3 and TRBJ2-1, with D possibly called TRBD1 or TRBD2 (6 bases each). The CDR3 has 16 amino acids. Looked up from germline, CDR1 is SGHTA and CDR2 is FQGTGA. Trimming took off 2 bases at V and 8 bases at J, with 19 bases between the two ends. DNA for the CDR3: TGTGCCAGCAGCTTATGGGGGGCTAGCAATGGCGATGAGCAGTTCTTC. It is translated as CASSLWGASNGDEQFF.

The gene calls are TRBV7-9 and TRBJ2-3; D gene ambiguous. CDR1 and CDR2 (germline): SEHNR, FQNEAQ (reference sequence). V gave up 3 bases and J gave up 2 bases, with 9 bases separating them. The CDR3 is made up of 14 amino acids. CDR3 coding DNA: TGTGCCAGCAGCTTGTACAGTCTCACAGATACGCAGTATTTT. Translated: CASSLYSLTDTQYF.

The chain is built from TRBV4-3 and TRBJ2-4, with a possible D match to TRBD2 (5 bases). Germline values: CDR1 LGHNA, CDR2 YSLEER. CDR3 length equals 17 residues. V was pared by 4 bases and J by 3 bases, with 19 bases between. CDR3 sequence: CASSRTTLEEGKNIQYF. CDR3 sequence (DNA): TGCGCCAGCAGCCGAACTACGTTGGAGGAAGGCAAAAACATTCAGTACTTC.

V usage is TRBV25-1 and J usage is TRBJ2-1; D is unresolved. The CDR3 has 14 amino acids. V lost 3 bases and J lost 6, with 12 bases in between. Germline lookup yields CDR1 MGHDK and CDR2 SYGVNS. CDR3: CASSEVAGVNEQFF. As DNA, the CDR3 is TGTGCCAGCAGTGAGGTGGCAGGAGTCAATGAGCAGTTCTTC.

The J gene is TRBJ2-7, the V gene TRBV4-1; 7 bases line up with TRBD1. The CDR3 runs 17 residues. CDR1 and CDR2 (germline): MGHRA, YSYEKL. J lost 0 bases, V lost 0 bases, and 8 bases had no gene match. CDR3 bases: TGCGCCAGCAGCCAAGAACCAGGACAGGCGGGCTCCTACGAGCAGTACTTC. It is translated as CASSQEPGQAGSYEQYF.

The chain carries TRBV19 and TRBJ1-5; 8 bases map to TRBD1. V gave up 5 bases and J gave up 2 bases; unmatched junction bases: 14. The CDR3 runs to 18 residues. Germline lookup yields CDR1 LNHDA and CDR2 SQIVND (reference sequence). In nucleotides, the CDR3 is TGTGCCAGTAGTGACCCGTGGGAACAGGGGGGAGGCAATCAGCCCCAGCATTTT. Amino acids: CASSDPWEQGGGNQPQHF.

The rearrangement joins TRBV15 to TRBJ2-7, with 10 bases identical to TRBD1. The CDR3 is made up of 14 amino acids. The junction had 9 bases not matched to a gene; V was cut back by 8 bases and J by 5 bases. Germline V CDR1 and CDR2: LNHNV, YYDKDF (reference sequence). The CDR3 bases are TGTGCCACCCGTGGGGACAGGGGTATCCACGAGCAGTACTTC. The encoded protein is CATRGDRGIHEQYF.

The chain is built from TRBV29-1 and TRBJ2-2, with 10 bases matching TRBD1. Germline V CDR1 and CDR2: SQVTM, ANQGSEA. The junction had 16 bases not matched to a gene; V was cut back by 6 bases and J by 0 bases. The CDR3 loop spans 19 amino acids. The CDR3 loop reads CSVSVRDRGFDANTGELFF. The CDR3, as DNA: TGCAGCGTCTCTGTTAGGGACAGGGGTTTTGATGCGAACACCGGGGAGCTGTTTTTT.

A note on this clone: This same CDR3 is encoded by further DNA sequences in the sample. This chain connects TRBV7-9 to TRBJ1-5; D remains ambiguous. The V gene lost 1 base and the J gene lost 7 bases, with 11 bases spanning the gap. CDR1 is SEHNR and CDR2 is FQNEAQ in the germline V gene (reference sequence). CDR3 length: 14 amino acids. This CDR3 is CASSLGGAGQPQHF. DNA of the CDR3: TGTGCCAGCAGCTTAGGCGGAGCGGGCCAGCCCCAGCATTTT.

Of note for this clone: Other DNA sequences in this specimen translate into the identical CDR3. The V and J genes are TRBV28 and TRBJ1-1; D is undetermined. V dropped 6 bases and J dropped 3 bases, with 11 bases sitting between them. From germline, CDR1 is MDHEN and CDR2 SYDVKM. This CDR3 is built from 13 residues. DNA of the CDR3: TGTGCCAGCAGCAGCCGGGCGGACACTGAAGCTTTCTTT. Encoded protein: CASSSRADTEAFF.

This clone was seen more than once but under ten times. This chain links TRBV28 with TRBJ2-2; D is undetermined. V dropped 2 bases and J dropped 3 bases, with 7 bases sitting between them. Germline CDR1 and CDR2: MDHEN and SYDVKM. This CDR3 spans 14 amino acids. The CDR3 sequence is CASSLSSDTGELFF. The CDR3 DNA reads TGTGCCAGCAGTTTAAGCTCCGACACCGGGGAGCTGTTTTTT.

The genes are TRBV7-9 and TRBJ2-7; possibly TRBD1 or TRBD2 for D (6 bases each). The CDR3 has 18 amino acids. The germline CDR1 and CDR2 sequences are SEHNR and FQNEAQ (reference sequence). Trimming shortened V by 1 base and J by 2 bases, and 21 bases separated the two germline ends. Here the CDR3 DNA reads TGTGCCAGCAGCTTAGTCGGGGGCACCGGAGCGGGTACCTACGAGCAGTACTTC. Translated, it gives CASSLVGGTGAGTYEQYF.

The chain couples TRBV5-5 to TRBJ2-7, with 7 bases aligning to TRBD1. The CDR3 is made up of 14 amino acids. Germline assignment: CDR1 SGHKS and CDR2 YYEKEE (reference sequence). V gave up 6 bases and J gave up 2 bases; unmatched junction bases: 8. This chain's CDR3 is CASTGDRAAYEQYF. The CDR3 DNA is TGTGCCAGCACCGGCGACAGGGCCGCCTACGAGCAGTACTTC.

Notes on this clone: Other DNA sequences in the sample encode the same CDR3. The genes are TRBV18 and TRBJ1-2; 7 bases fit TRBD1. The length of the CDR3 is 13 residues. The V and J ends lost 2 bases and 4 bases, in that order; junction bases with no gene match: 1. The V gene's germline CDR1 is KGHSH and CDR2 LQKENI. In nucleotides, the CDR3 is TGTGCCAGCTCACCAGGGACAGCCTATGGCTACACCTTC. It specifies CASSPGTAYGYTF.

The table lists this clone with a count of one. The chain links TRBV7-3 to TRBJ2-3; D is possibly TRBD1 or TRBD2 (5 bases each). The CDR3 runs 15 residues. The germline CDR1 and CDR2 sequences are SGHTA and FQGTGA. V was pared by 3 bases and J by 6 bases, with 16 bases between. CDR3 bases: TGTGCCAGCAGCTTTGGGGGACCACCCTTGGATACGCAGTATTTT. This gives the protein CASSFGGPPLDTQYF.

V and J are TRBV7-9 and TRBJ1-4; D gene ambiguous. CDR3 length equals 14 residues. Trimming left V 4 bases short and J 7 bases short, with 13 bases between. Germline values: CDR1 SEHNR, CDR2 FQNEAQ (reference sequence). The CDR3, as DNA: TGTGCCAGCAGCTACCTCCTAGGCGGTGAAAAACTGTTTTTT. Protein product: CASSYLLGGEKLFF.